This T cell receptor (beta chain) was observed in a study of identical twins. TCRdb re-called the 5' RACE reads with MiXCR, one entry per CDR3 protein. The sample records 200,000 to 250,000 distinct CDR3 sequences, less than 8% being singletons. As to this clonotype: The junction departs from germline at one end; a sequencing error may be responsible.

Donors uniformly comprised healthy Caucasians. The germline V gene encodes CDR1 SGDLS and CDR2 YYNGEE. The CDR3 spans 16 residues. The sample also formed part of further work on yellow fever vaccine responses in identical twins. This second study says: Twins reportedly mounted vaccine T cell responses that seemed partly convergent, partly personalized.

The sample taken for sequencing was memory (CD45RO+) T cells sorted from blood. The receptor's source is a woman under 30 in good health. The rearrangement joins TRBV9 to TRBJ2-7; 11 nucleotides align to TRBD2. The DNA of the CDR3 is TGTGCCAGCATCGTACTTCTAGCGGGAGGTTCCTACGAGCAGTACTTC. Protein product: CASIVLLAGGSYEQYF.